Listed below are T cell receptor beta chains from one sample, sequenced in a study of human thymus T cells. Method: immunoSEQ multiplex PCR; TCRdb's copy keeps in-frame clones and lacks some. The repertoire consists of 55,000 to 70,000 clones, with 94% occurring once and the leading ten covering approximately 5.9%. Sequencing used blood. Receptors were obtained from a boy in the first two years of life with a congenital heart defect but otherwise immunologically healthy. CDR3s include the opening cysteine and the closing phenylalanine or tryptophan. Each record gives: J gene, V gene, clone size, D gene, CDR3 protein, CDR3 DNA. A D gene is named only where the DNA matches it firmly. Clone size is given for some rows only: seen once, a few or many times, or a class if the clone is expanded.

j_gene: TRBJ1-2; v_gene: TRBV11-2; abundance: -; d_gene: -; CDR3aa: CASSLTRGSYGYTF; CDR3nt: TGTGCCAGCAGCTTGACTAGGGGGAGCTATGGCTACACCTTC
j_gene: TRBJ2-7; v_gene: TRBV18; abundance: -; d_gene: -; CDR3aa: CASSPTGQPGEQYF; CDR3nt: TGTGCCAGCTCACCAACTGGACAGCCGGGGGAGCAGTACTTC
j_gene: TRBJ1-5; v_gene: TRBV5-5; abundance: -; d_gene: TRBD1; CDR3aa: CASSFTRDRGLWGNQPQHF; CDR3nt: TGTGCCAGCAGCTTCACTAGGGACAGGGGGCTATGGGGCAATCAGCCCCAGCATTTT
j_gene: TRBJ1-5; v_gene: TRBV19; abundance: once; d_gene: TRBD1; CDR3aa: CASRTGQDLGGAGQPQHF; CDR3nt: TGTGCCAGTAGGACAGGACAGGACCTCGGTGGGGCGGGGCAGCCCCAGCATTTT
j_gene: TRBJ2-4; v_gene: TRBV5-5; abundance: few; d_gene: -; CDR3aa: CASSLALGVAKNIQYF; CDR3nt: TGTGCCAGCAGCTTAGCGCTGGGGGTGGCCAAAAACATTCAGTACTTC
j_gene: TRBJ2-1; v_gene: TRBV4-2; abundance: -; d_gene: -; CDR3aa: CASSQVGGREQFF; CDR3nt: TGTGCCAGCAGCCAAGTAGGGGGGCGGGAGCAGTTCTTC
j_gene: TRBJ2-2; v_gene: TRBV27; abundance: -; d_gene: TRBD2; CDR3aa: CASSRLAITGELFF; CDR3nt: TGTGCCAGCAGCAGACTAGCGATCACCGGGGAGCTGTTTTTT
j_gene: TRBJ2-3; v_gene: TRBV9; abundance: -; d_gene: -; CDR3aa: CASSVEGLYTDTQYF; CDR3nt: TGTGCCAGCAGCGTGGAGGGACTCTACACAGATACGCAGTATTTT
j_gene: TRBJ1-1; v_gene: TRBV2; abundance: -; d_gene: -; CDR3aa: CASSDSRRLNTEAFF; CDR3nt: TGTGCCAGCAGTGATTCCCGACGGCTGAACACTGAAGCTTTCTTT
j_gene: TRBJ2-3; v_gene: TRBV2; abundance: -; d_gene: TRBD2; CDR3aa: CASVSSGGLHTDTQYF; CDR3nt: TGTGCCAGCGTCTCTAGCGGGGGGCTACACACAGATACGCAGTATTTT
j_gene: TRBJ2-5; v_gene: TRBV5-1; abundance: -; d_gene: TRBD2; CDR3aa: CASSARLAGLNRETQYF; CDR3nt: TGCGCCAGCAGCGCCAGACTAGCGGGATTAAATAGGGAGACCCAGTACTTC
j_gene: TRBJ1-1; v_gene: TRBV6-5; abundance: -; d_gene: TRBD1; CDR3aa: CASSLTRTGNTEAFF; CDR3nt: TGTGCCAGCAGTTTGACGAGGACAGGAAACACTGAAGCTTTCTTT
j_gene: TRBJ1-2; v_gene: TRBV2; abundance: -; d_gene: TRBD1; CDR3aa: CASMGQGPYGYTF; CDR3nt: TGTGCCAGCATGGGACAGGGACCCTATGGCTACACCTTC
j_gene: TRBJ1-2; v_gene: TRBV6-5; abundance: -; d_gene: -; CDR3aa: CASRQLANYGYTF; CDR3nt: TGTGCCAGCAGACAGTTAGCTAACTATGGCTACACCTTC
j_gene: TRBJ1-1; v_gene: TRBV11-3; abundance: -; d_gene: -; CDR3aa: CASSPRIWGNTEAFF; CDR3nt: TGTGCCAGCAGCCCGAGAATATGGGGGAACACTGAAGCTTTCTTT
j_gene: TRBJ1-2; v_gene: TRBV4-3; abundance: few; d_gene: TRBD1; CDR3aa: CASSQAPTGGSKGYTF; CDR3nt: TGCGCCAGCAGCCAAGCCCCAACAGGGGGCTCGAAGGGCTACACCTTC
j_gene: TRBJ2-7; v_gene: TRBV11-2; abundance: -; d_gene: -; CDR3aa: CASSPGRISSYEQYF; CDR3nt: TGTGCCAGCAGCCCAGGACGGATTAGCTCCTACGAGCAGTACTTC
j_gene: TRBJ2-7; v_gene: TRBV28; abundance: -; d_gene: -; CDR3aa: CASRPSGSYEQYF; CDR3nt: TGTGCCAGCAGACCCTCGGGGTCCTACGAGCAGTACTTC
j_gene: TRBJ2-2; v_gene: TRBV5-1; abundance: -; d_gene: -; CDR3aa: CASSKGGTGELFF; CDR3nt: TGCGCCAGCTCCAAAGGGGGGACCGGGGAGCTGTTTTTT
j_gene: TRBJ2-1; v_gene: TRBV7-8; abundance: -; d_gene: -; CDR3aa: CASSSPWGDINEQFF; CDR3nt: TGTGCCAGCAGCTCTCCCTGGGGAGATATCAATGAGCAGTTCTTC
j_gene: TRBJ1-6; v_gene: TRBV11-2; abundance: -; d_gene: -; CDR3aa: CASSFSSYNSPLHF; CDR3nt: TGTGCCAGCAGCTTTTCGTCCTATAATTCACCCCTCCACTTT
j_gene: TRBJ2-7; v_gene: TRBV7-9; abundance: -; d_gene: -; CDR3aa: CASSWRDQGAYEQYF; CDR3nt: TGTGCCAGCAGCTGGAGGGACCAGGGGGCCTACGAGCAGTACTTC
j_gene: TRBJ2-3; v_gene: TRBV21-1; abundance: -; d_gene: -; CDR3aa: CASSEMTLAGGERGDTQYF; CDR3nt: TGTGCCAGCAGCGAAATGACGTTAGCGGGAGGGGAGCGTGGAGATACGCAGTATTTT
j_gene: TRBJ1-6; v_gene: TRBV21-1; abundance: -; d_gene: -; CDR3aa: CASSRTGTLLKGPLHF; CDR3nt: TGTGCCAGCAGCAGAACCGGGACCCTCCTAAAGGGGCCCCTCCACTTT
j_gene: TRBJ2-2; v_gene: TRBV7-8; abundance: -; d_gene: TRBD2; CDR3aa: CASSLGVLAGGTGELFF; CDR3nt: TGTGCCAGCAGCTTGGGAGTACTAGCGGGGGGAACCGGGGAGCTGTTTTTT
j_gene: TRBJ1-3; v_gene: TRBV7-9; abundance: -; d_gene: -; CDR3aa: CASSLWVGQGTHTIYF; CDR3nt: TGTGCCAGCAGCTTATGGGTCGGGCAGGGGACGCACACCATATATTTT
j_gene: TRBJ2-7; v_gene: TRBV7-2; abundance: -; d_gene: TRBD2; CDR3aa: CASSFTGTSGGLSYEQYF; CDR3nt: TGTGCCAGCAGCTTCACCGGGACTAGCGGGGGCCTCTCCTACGAGCAGTACTTC
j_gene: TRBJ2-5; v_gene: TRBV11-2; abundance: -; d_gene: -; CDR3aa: CASSFRGQETQYF; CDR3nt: TGTGCCAGCAGCTTTAGGGGACAAGAGACCCAGTACTTC
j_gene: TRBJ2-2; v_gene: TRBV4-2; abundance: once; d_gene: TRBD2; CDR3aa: CASSQRTSGGANGELFF; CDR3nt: TGTGCCAGCAGCCAGAGGACAAGCGGGGGGGCTAACGGGGAGCTGTTTTTT
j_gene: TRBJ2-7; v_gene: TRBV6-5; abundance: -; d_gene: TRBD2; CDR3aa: CASSYSSGGFYEQYF; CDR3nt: TGTGCCAGCAGTTACTCAAGCGGGGGTTTCTACGAGCAGTACTTC
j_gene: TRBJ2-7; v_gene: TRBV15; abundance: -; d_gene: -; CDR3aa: CATSRDGTALISYEQYF; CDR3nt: TGTGCCACCAGCAGAGATGGTACAGCTCTTATTTCCTACGAGCAGTACTTC
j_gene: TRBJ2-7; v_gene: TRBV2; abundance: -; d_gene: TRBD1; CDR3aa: CASMETGPLYEQYF; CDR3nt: TGTGCCAGTATGGAGACAGGGCCCCTCTACGAGCAGTACTTC
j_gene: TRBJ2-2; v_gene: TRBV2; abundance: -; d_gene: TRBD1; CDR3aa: CASSEGTGYDGELFF; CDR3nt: TGTGCCAGCAGTGAAGGGACAGGGTATGACGGGGAGCTGTTTTTT
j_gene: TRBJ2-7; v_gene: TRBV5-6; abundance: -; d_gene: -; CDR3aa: CASSSKTRGEQYF; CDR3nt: TGTGCCAGCAGCTCTAAGACCCGCGGAGAGCAGTACTTC
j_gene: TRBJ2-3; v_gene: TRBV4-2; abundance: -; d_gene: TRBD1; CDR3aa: CASSQLNWDRGQDTQYF; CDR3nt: TGTGCCAGCAGCCAACTCAACTGGGACAGGGGGCAAGATACGCAGTATTTT
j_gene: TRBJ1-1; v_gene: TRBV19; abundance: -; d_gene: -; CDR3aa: CASSIVAAKNTEAFF; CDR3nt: TGTGCCAGTAGTATAGTAGCAGCGAAGAACACTGAAGCTTTCTTT
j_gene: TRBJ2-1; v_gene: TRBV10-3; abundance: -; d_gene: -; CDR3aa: CAISDSDTSNNEQFF; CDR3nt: TGTGCCATCAGTGACTCTGATACTAGCAACAATGAGCAGTTCTTC
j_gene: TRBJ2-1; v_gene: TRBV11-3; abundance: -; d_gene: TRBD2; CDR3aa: CASSFRGIIAGFNEQFF; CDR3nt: TGTGCCAGCAGCTTTCGGGGCATTATAGCGGGGTTTAATGAGCAGTTCTTC
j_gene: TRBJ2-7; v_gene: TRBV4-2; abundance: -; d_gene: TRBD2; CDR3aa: CASSQEGSGGTTYEQYF; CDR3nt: TGTGCCAGCAGCCAAGAAGGTAGCGGGGGGACCACCTACGAGCAGTACTTC
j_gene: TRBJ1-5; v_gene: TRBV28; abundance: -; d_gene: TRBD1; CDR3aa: CASSLLGGLIGQPQHF; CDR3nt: TGTGCCAGCAGTTTATTAGGGGGCCTTATAGGACAGCCCCAGCATTTT
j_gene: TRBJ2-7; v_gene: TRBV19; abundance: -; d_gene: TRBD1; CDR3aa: CASSLGQGYEQYF; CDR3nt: TGTGCCAGTAGTCTGGGACAGGGCTACGAGCAGTACTTC
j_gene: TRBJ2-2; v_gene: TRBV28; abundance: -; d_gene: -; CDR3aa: CASSSIGELFF; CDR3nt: TGTGCCAGCAGTTCAATCGGGGAGCTGTTTTTT
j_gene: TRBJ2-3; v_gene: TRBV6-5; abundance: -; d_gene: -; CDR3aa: CASSYMGVITDTQYF; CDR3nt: TGTGCCAGCAGTTATATGGGGGTGATCACAGATACGCAGTATTTT
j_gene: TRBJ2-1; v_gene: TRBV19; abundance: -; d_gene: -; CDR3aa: CATSRGLAEYNEQFF; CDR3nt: TGTGCCACTTCGAGGGGGCTAGCGGAATACAATGAGCAGTTCTTC
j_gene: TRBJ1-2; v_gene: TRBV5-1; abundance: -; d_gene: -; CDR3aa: CASSLEVTQGNYGYTF; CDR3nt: TGCGCCAGCAGCTTGGAAGTGACCCAGGGGAACTATGGCTACACCTTC